This TCR beta chain was found in a study of cytomegalovirus exposure and HLA in healthy donors. Details on this clone: Antigen unknown.

CDR1 is LNHDA, CDR2 SQIVND, per germline (reference sequence). This CDR3 comprises 16 residues. The J segment lost 3 bases and the V segment lost 3 bases, leaving 11 bases of the junction unmatched. The PCR employed 60 Vbeta primers together with 13 Jbeta primers. The data were produced by immunoSEQ multiplex PCR, yet TCRdb's version contains in-frame clones alone and is incomplete. The table lists about 73,000 clones, 65% to 80% of them singletons, with roughly 12% in the top ten. Whole-study results and caveats: Later genetic work tied a missense DCLRE1C variant to beta-chain V and J trimming. A later analysis reportedly found fewer N-insertions in an Asian-associated ancestry cluster than the approximately 670-donor mean.

Sequenced: PBMCs. This sequence was found in a man between 65 and 85 years old in good health and CMV-seronegative. This chain joins TRBV19 and TRBJ2-7, with 7 bases lining up with TRBD1. CDR3 coding DNA: TGTGCCAGTAGTATGGGAAAAGGGGACAGAGACTACGAGCAGTACTTC. This translates into CASSMGKGDRDYEQYF. Variable domain in full (rest from reference TRBV19 and TRBJ2-7): DGGITQSPKYLFRKEGQNVTLSCEQNLNHDAMYWYRQDPGQGLRLIYYSQIVNDFQKGDIAEGYSVSREKKESFPLTVTSAQKNPTAFYLCASSMGKGDRDYEQYFGPGTRLTVT.